The 13 T cell receptor beta chains below were found in one sample sequenced in a study of cytomegalovirus exposure and HLA in healthy donors. The PCR contained 60 Vbeta and 13 Jbeta primers. TCRdb keeps only in-frame clones here, not all; method: immunoSEQ multiplex PCR. The sample shows hundreds of thousands of clones, over 60% of them seen only once. The sequencing sample was made of PBMCs. The receptors come from a man between 18 and 35 years old in good health and CMV-seronegative.

The V gene is TRBV6-1, the J gene TRBJ1-1; D ambiguous. The CDR3 has 14 amino acids. Trimming removed 4 bases from V and 0 bases from J, with 9 bases in between. Germline V gene data show CDR1 as MNHNS and CDR2 as SASEGT. This CDR3 reads CASSGGQMNTEAFF. The CDR3 DNA sequence: TGTGCCAGCAGTGGAGGCCAGATGAACACTGAAGCTTTCTTT.

The rearrangement links TRBV29-1 to TRBJ2-7; D unresolved. Trimming shortened V by 4 bases and J by 3 bases, and 13 bases separated the two germline ends. Germline V CDR1 and CDR2: SQVTM, ANQGSEA. The CDR3 runs to 13 residues. The CDR3 coding sequence is TGCAGCGTTGGTGTAGCTGACGGCTACGAGCAGTACTTC. Its protein is CSVGVADGYEQYF.

The V and J genes are TRBV5-1 and TRBJ2-7; maybe TRBD1 (6 bases). The CDR3 spans 16 residues. Trimming cost V 8 bases and J 5 bases, with 26 bases left between them. CDR1 and CDR2 (germline): SGHRS, YFSETQ. CDR3: CASQTPWDTFAHEQYF. CDR3 coding DNA: TGCGCCAGTCAAACCCCCTGGGACACCTTCGCACACGAGCAGTACTTC.

The genes are TRBV5-1 and TRBJ2-5; 12 bases align to TRBD2. Germline V gene data show CDR1 as SGHRS and CDR2 as YFSETQ. This CDR3 is built from 16 residues. V was clipped by 0 bases and J by 5 bases; unmatched bases: 5. Here the CDR3 reads CASSLAGTSGGETQYF. In DNA form, the CDR3 reads TGCGCCAGCAGCTTGGCCGGTACTAGCGGGGGGGAGACCCAGTACTTC.

The V gene is TRBV5-6, the J gene TRBJ1-5, with D uncertain. The CDR3 has 15 residues. In germline, CDR1 is SGHDT, CDR2 YYEEEE. Trimming cost V 4 bases and J 2 bases, with 13 bases left between them. The CDR3 DNA is TGTGCCAGCAGCCTCCGGGGAATTCGCAATCAGCCCCAGCATTTT. It encodes CASSLRGIRNQPQHF.

J is TRBJ2-5 and V is TRBV5-1; 9 bases match TRBD2. Germline values: CDR1 SGHRS, CDR2 YFSETQ. CDR3 length: 14 amino acids. With V trimmed by 4 bases and J by 3 bases, 4 bases remained unmatched. CDR3: CASSPRTSEETQYF. The CDR3 DNA reads as TGCGCCAGCAGCCCAAGGACTAGCGAAGAGACCCAGTACTTC.

V gene TRBV19 combines with J gene TRBJ2-6; D is unclear. This CDR3 is 14 amino acids long. Looked up from germline, CDR1 is LNHDA and CDR2 is SQIVND (reference sequence). Deletions cut 7 bases from V and 0 bases from J, with 7 bases between. The CDR3 bases are TGTGCCAGTACTACCTCCTCTGGGGCCAACGTCCTGACTTTC. Amino acid sequence: CASTTSSGANVLTF.

The genes are TRBV5-1 and TRBJ2-7; tentative D call: TRBD2 (5 bases). CDR1 and CDR2 from the germline V gene are SGHRS and YFSETQ. Trimming took 2 bases from V and 5 from J, leaving 11 bases between them. The CDR3 extends over 13 amino acids. CDR3 nucleotide sequence: TGCGCCAGCAGCTTTGAGGGCGGCGACGAGCAGTACTTC. Residues: CASSFEGGDEQYF.

The V call is TRBV27, the J call TRBJ2-7; 7 nucleotides align to TRBD2. Per germline, CDR1 MNHEY and CDR2 SMNVEV (reference sequence). The ends lost 6 bases at V and 4 bases at J; junction bases unmatched: 12. CDR3 length equals 15 residues. The CDR3, as DNA: TGTGCCAGCAGACGGGACTCACTAGCGAGGTACGAGCAGTACTTC. It encodes CASRRDSLARYEQYF.

The chain joins TRBV19 to TRBJ2-2; no clear D. This CDR3 is 16 amino acids long. Germline V gene sequence: CDR1 LNHDA, CDR2 SQIVND (reference sequence). With 3 bases removed from V and 5 bases from J, the gap between germline ends came to 16 bases. The CDR3 sequence: CASSILPGYGTGELFF. CDR3 coding DNA: TGTGCCAGTAGTATTTTGCCCGGGTATGGGACCGGGGAGCTGTTTTTT.

The chain has TRBV21-1 and TRBJ2-7; the D segment call TRBD1 is taken from the table without a DNA check. TRBV21-1 is listed as a pseudogene. This CDR3 has 17 amino acids. CDR3 region: CASSLQTGQRIRSEQYF. The DNA for the CDR3 is TGTGCCAGCAGCCTTCAGACGGGACAGAGAATTCGAAGCGAGCAGTACTTC.

The rearrangement joins TRBV6-5 to TRBJ1-2; 7 bases align to TRBD1. CDR3 length equals 14 residues. The germline V gene encodes CDR1 MNHEY and CDR2 SVGAGI. With V trimmed by 6 bases and J by 5 bases, 9 bases remained unmatched. CDR3 protein: CASSQGTAIYGYTF. The CDR3 DNA follows: TGTGCCAGCAGCCAAGGGACAGCTATTTATGGCTACACCTTC.

The V gene is TRBV5-1, the J gene TRBJ2-3, with D perhaps matching TRBD2 (6 bases). Between the trimmed V and J ends, which lost 2 bases and 0 bases, there was a span of 13 bases. Germline-derived CDR1 and CDR2 are SGHRS and YFSETQ. The CDR3 has 16 amino acids. Here the CDR3 DNA reads TGCGCCAGCAGCTTTACAAGCGGGCTTAGCACAGATACGCAGTATTTT. Its protein product is CASSFTSGLSTDTQYF.